The TCR beta chain described here comes from a study of shared T cell receptors in the human thymus. The CDR3 has 13 amino acids. Germline CDR1 reads MDHEN; CDR2 reads SYDVKM. V was pared by 5 bases and J by 7 bases, with 12 bases between. Here immunoSEQ multiplex PCR was the method, and the copy in TCRdb shows in-frame clones only, minus some. This sample has roughly 560,000 clones, with 75% to 85% found just once. This clone was recorded only once. The sample also formed part of further work on human thymus T cells. That source adds: Reports from related research described highly overlapping thymic repertoires among unrelated individuals.

The V gene is TRBV28, the J gene TRBJ1-5, with D maybe TRBD1 (6 bases). Sample: thymocytes. The clonotype comes from a boy younger than two with a congenital heart defect. The CDR3 protein is CASSTGRGQPQHF. The CDR3 DNA reads TGTGCCAGCAGTACAGGGCGGGGGCAGCCCCAGCATTTT.